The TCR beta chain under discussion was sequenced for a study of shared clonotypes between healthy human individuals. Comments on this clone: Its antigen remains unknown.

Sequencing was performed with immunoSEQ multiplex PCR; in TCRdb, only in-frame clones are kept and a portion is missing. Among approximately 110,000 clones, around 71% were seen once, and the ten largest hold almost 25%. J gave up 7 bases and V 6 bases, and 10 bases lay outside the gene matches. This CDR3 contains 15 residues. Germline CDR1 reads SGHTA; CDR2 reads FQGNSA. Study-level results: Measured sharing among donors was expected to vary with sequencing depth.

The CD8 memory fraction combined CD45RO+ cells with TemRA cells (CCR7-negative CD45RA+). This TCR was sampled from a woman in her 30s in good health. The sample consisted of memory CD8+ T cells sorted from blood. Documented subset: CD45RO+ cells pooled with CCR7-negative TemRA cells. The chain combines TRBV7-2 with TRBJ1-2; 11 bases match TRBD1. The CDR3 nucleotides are TGTGCCAGCAGTTCGTCCGGACAGGGGGCTTTTGGCTACACCTTC. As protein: CASSSSGQGAFGYTF. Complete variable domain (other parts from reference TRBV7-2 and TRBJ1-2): GAGVSQSPSNKVTEKGKDVELRCDPISGHTALYWYRQSLGQGLEFLIYFQGNSAPDKSGLPSDRFSAERTGGSVSTLTIQRTQQEDSAVYLCASSSSGQGAFGYTFGSGTRLTVV.